A selection of T cell receptor beta chains follows, all from one sample in a study of identical twins. Using its own MiXCR run on the 5' RACE reads, TCRdb lists one record per CDR3 protein. The sample records 450,000 or so distinct CDR3 sequences, approximately 14% being singletons. This same sample was also taken into another study, of yellow fever vaccine responses in identical twins.

Sequencing was done on a sample of CD4+ T cells sorted from blood. All receptors come from a woman under 30 in good health. The CDR3 runs from the conserved cysteine through the conserved F or W. The D gene is left open where the match is weak. Only some rows state a clone size, as once, few, many or a class for expanded clones.

V gene,J gene,clone size,D gene,CDR3 DNA,CDR3 protein
TRBV6-2/TRBV6-3,TRBJ2-7,NA,NA,TGTGCCAGCAGTTTAGGCGGAACACCCTACGAGCAGTACTTC,CASSLGGTPYEQYF
TRBV12-3/TRBV12-4,TRBJ2-1,NA,NA,TGTGCCAGCAGTTTAGACTTCTACAATGAGCAGTTCTTC,CASSLDFYNEQFF
TRBV6-1,TRBJ2-1,NA,NA,TGTGCCAGCAGCGGGCTCAGGGATCTCTCCTACAATGAGCAGTTCTTC,CASSGLRDLSYNEQFF
TRBV6-5,TRBJ2-5,NA,TRBD1,TGTGCCAGCAGTTATGGACAGGGGCACGCCCAGTACTTC,CASSYGQGHAQYF
TRBV6-5,TRBJ2-7,NA,NA,TGTGCCAGCAGTTACTCGTCAGGGAAGAGCTCCTACGAGCAGTACTTC,CASSYSSGKSSYEQYF
TRBV20-1,TRBJ2-1,few,TRBD2,TGCAGTGCTACCGTACAGGGTAGCGGGAGGGCGAATGAGCAGTTCTTC,CSATVQGSGRANEQFF
TRBV12-3/TRBV12-4,TRBJ1-1,few,NA,TGTGCCAGCAACCCGACAGGGAACACTGAAGCTTTCTTT,CASNPTGNTEAFF
TRBV5-6,TRBJ2-7,NA,TRBD1,TGTGCCAGCAGCTTCGGGGACAGCATCGAGCAGTACTTC,CASSFGDSIEQYF
TRBV10-2,TRBJ1-2,few,TRBD1,TGCGCCAGCAGAGAACAGGGGGAGGGCTATGGCTACACCTTC,CASREQGEGYGYTF
TRBV11-3,TRBJ2-1,many,NA,TGTGCCAGCAGCACAGTAAACAACAATGAGCAGTTCTTC,CASSTVNNNEQFF
TRBV12-3/TRBV12-4,TRBJ2-5,NA,NA,TGTGCCAGCAGGATAGGGGGGAGGAAGACCCAGTACTTC,CASRIGGRKTQYF
TRBV7-9,TRBJ2-7,NA,TRBD1,TGTGCCAGCTCCTGGCAGGGACAGGACGTACCCTACGAGCAGTACTTC,CASSWQGQDVPYEQYF
TRBV12-3/TRBV12-4,TRBJ1-2,NA,NA,TGTGCCAGCAGTTTGAGTGCCGGACGGGACTATGGCTACACCTTC,CASSLSAGRDYGYTF
TRBV12-3/TRBV12-4,TRBJ1-1,many,NA,TGTGCCAGCACCCCTGGGAAGCTGAACACTGAAGCTTTCTTT,CASTPGKLNTEAFF
TRBV7-2,TRBJ2-4,NA,TRBD2,TGTGCCAGCAGCACATCTAGCGGGGGGGCCGTCAAAAACATTCAGTACTTC,CASSTSSGGAVKNIQYF
TRBV5-1,TRBJ2-3,many,NA,TGCGCCAGCAGTCGTGACCCGGGGGCAGATACGCAGTATTTT,CASSRDPGADTQYF